The clone carrying this TCR beta chain was seen only a few times. The data were obtained in a study of T-cell reconstitution after alpha-beta-depleted transplantation in children. In germline, CDR1 is SEHNR, CDR2 FQNEAQ (reference sequence). Trimming removed 0 bases from V and 4 bases from J; junction bases left unmatched: 5. The CDR3 extends over 15 amino acids. The TCRbeta library incorporated unique molecular identifiers. TCRdb reanalysed the PCR reads using MiXCR and keeps one entry per CDR3 protein. Found here are 700,000 to 950,000 distinct CDR3 sequences, approximately 15% of them singletons; the top ten hold just under 5%.

This receptor was obtained from a male patient under 18 who had a stem cell transplant for acute lymphoblastic leukemia, so the T cells may come from the graft donor. Here the sequenced sample was PBMCs, mostly from graft donor cells, taken 360 days after TCRalphabeta/CD19-depleted stem cell transplant. The chain couples TRBV7-9 to TRBJ1-1, with 7 positions matching TRBD1. The CDR3 coding sequence is TGTGCCAGCAGCTTAGCAGGGGGCGAGGGCACTGAAGCTTTCTTT. The encoded protein is CASSLAGGEGTEAFF.